Presented here are 20 T cell receptor beta chains from one specimen sequenced in a study of monozygotic twins with inflammatory bowel disease. No DNA is given; TCRdb re-called the 5' RACE reads and lists each CDR3 protein once. This repertoire includes 350,000 to 550,000 distinct CDR3 sequences. Sequencing was performed on blood. The receptor set was obtained from a human donor with ulcerative colitis or Crohn's disease, or a healthy co-twin of an affected twin (not recorded which).

The chain carries TRBV20-1 and TRBJ2-7; TCRdb's D call of TRBD1 is untestable without DNA. Germline CDR1 reads DFQATT; CDR2 reads SNEGSKA (reference sequence). The CDR3 loop spans 13 amino acids. CDR3 region: CSAPKRQGGEQYF.

V is TRBV10-3 and J is TRBJ2-1; the TRBD2 assignment by TCRdb is unverifiable without DNA. Germline CDR1 is ENHRY and CDR2 is SYGVKD. There are 15 residues in the CDR3. The CDR3 here is CAIGGTSGGYEEQFF.

The chain uses TRBV7-3 and TRBJ2-6; the D call from TCRdb, TRBD1, cannot be confirmed without DNA. Germline V CDR1 and CDR2: SGHTA, FQGTGA. The CDR3 extends over 13 amino acids. The CDR3 spells CASSPGQRNVLTF.

The rearrangement uses TRBV6-1 and TRBJ2-6; the D call from TCRdb, TRBD1, cannot be confirmed without DNA. This CDR3 contains 18 residues. CDR1 and CDR2 (germline): MNHNS, SASEGT. The CDR3 spells CASNGGGQGPSGANVLTF.

J is TRBJ2-7 and V is TRBV29-1; TCRdb's assignment of TRBD1 cannot be checked, as there is no DNA. The CDR3 consists of 13 residues. Germline CDR1 reads SQVTM; CDR2 reads ANQGSEA. CDR3 residues: CSVVGGETYEQYF.

The chain is built from TRBV20-1 and TRBJ2-3; TCRdb designates TRBD2, a call that cannot be tested without DNA. This CDR3 is 15 amino acids long. Germline V gene sequence: CDR1 DFQATT, CDR2 SNEGSKA (reference sequence). The CDR3 here is CSAEGLAGGTDTQYF.

The rearrangement uses TRBV6-4 and TRBJ1-2; TCRdb indicates TRBD1, and absent DNA this call remains unverified. This CDR3 spans 11 amino acids. Germline lookup yields CDR1 MRHNA and CDR2 SNTAGT. The CDR3: CASSGHYGYTF.

This chain links TRBV6-2 or TRBV6-3 with TRBJ2-5. Germline lookup yields CDR1 MNHEY and CDR2 SVGEGT. The CDR3 spans 15 residues. The chain's CDR3 is CASSSLTDVQETQYF.

CDR3 protein: CASSLRTTGAWDTQYF. The rearrangement uses TRBV7-9 and TRBJ2-3; the D gene TCRdb calls, TRBD1, cannot be checked with no DNA. Germline CDR1 is SEHNR and CDR2 is FQNEAQ (reference sequence). The CDR3 loop spans 16 amino acids.

The chain combines TRBV5-5 with TRBJ1-6; TCRdb gives TRBD1 as the D gene, but with no DNA this cannot be confirmed. This CDR3 is 16 amino acids long. Germline CDR1 reads SGHKS; CDR2 reads YYEKEE (reference sequence). CDR3 loop: CASSLGAGTVNSPLHF.

The chain links TRBV20-1 to TRBJ1-1; TCRdb selects TRBD1, and the lack of DNA leaves this call unchecked. Germline loops: CDR1 DFQATT, CDR2 SNEGSKA (reference sequence). The CDR3 has 17 amino acids. The CDR3 spells CSVPRGGALLGSAEAFF.

J is TRBJ2-1 and V is TRBV28; with no DNA, the TCRdb D assignment of TRBD2 cannot be verified. This CDR3 has 15 residues. CDR1 and CDR2 from the germline V gene are MDHEN and SYDVKM. This chain's CDR3 is CASSHRLEVANEQFF.

This chain uses TRBV12-3 or TRBV12-4 with TRBJ2-3; the TRBD1 assignment by TCRdb is unverifiable without DNA. There are 15 residues in the CDR3. The CDR3 loop reads CASSRDRASTDTQYF.

V gene TRBV7-2 combines with J gene TRBJ1-1; there is no DNA to check the TCRdb D call of TRBD1. From germline, CDR1 is SGHTA and CDR2 FQGNSA. The length of the CDR3 is 17 residues. The CDR3 is CASSLVWDRGRNTEAFF.

The chain combines TRBV20-1 with TRBJ2-2. Germline V lookup: CDR1 DFQATT, CDR2 SNEGSKA (reference sequence). The CDR3 is 14 amino acids. CDR3 loop: CSASSSLNTGELFF.

The chain uses TRBV5-1 and TRBJ2-2; TCRdb gives TRBD1 as the D gene, but with no DNA this cannot be confirmed. The CDR3 runs 15 residues. The V gene's germline CDR1 is SGHRS and CDR2 YFSETQ. This CDR3 is CASKPRTGSNGDLFF.

The chain carries TRBV7-9 and TRBJ1-1; TCRdb's D call of TRBD1 is untestable without DNA. This CDR3 contains 17 residues. The germline gives CDR1 SEHNR, CDR2 FQNEAQ (reference sequence). CDR3 region: CASSKTGPPLGDTEAFF. Combining the CDR3 with reference TRBV7-9 and TRBJ1-1 gives the whole variable domain DTGVSQNPRHKITKRGQNVTFRCDPISEHNRLYWYRQTLGQGPEFLTYFQNEAQLEKSRLLSDRFSAERPKGSFSTLEIQRTEQGDSAMYLCASSKTGPPLGDTEAFFGQGTRLTVV.

This rearrangement joins TRBV20-1 to TRBJ1-1. This CDR3 has 12 amino acids. Per the germline V gene, CDR1 is DFQATT and CDR2 is SNEGSKA (reference sequence). The CDR3 sequence is CSARGYATEAFF.

The V and J genes are TRBV20-1 and TRBJ2-7; the D call from TCRdb, TRBD1, cannot be confirmed without DNA. The CDR3 is 15 residues long. The V gene's germline CDR1 is DFQATT and CDR2 SNEGSKA (reference sequence). This CDR3 reads CSARPGPGGVYEQYF.

The rearrangement joins TRBV9 to TRBJ1-1. CDR3 length: 15 amino acids. Germline lookup yields CDR1 SGDLS and CDR2 YYNGEE. The CDR3 sequence: CASSPAGGEWTEAFF.